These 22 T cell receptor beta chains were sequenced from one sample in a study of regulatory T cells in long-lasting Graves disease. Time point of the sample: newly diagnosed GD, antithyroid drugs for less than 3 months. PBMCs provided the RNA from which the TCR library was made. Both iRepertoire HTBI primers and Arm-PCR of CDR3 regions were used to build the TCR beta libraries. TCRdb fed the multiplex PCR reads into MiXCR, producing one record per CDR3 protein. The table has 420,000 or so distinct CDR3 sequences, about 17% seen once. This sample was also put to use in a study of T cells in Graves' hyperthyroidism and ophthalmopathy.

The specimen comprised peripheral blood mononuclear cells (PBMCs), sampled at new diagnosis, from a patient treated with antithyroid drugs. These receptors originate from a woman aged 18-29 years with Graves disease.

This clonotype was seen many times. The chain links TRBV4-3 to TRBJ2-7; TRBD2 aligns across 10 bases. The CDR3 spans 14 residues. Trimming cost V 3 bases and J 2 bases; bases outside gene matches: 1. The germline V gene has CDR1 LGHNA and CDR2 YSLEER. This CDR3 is CASSQGLATYEQYF. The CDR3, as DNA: TGCGCCAGCAGCCAGGGACTAGCGACCTACGAGCAGTACTTC.

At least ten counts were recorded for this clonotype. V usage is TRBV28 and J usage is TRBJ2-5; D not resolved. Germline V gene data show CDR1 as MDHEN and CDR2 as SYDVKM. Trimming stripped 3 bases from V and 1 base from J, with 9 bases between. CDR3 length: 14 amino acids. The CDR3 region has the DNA TGTGCCAGCAGTTTGTGGACCACCCAAGAGACCCAGTACTTC. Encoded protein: CASSLWTTQETQYF.

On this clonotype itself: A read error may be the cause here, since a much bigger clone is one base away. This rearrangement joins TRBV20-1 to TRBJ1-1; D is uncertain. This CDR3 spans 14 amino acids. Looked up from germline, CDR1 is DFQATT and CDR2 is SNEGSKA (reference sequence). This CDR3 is CSAEDARMNTEASF. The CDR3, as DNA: TGCAGTGCAGAAGACGCCCGCATGAACACTGAAGCTTCCTTT.

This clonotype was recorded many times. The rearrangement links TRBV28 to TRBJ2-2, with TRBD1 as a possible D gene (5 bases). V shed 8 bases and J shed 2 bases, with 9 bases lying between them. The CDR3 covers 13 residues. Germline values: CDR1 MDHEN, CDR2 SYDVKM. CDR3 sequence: CASVDRNTGELFF. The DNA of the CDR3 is TGTGCCAGCGTCGACAGAAACACCGGGGAGCTGTTTTTT. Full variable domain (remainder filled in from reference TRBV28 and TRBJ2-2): DVKVTQSSRYLVKRTGEKVFLECVQDMDHENMFWYRQDPGLGLRLIYFSYDVKMKEKGDIPEGYSVSREKKERFSLILESASTNQTSMYLCASVDRNTGELFFGEGSRLTVL.

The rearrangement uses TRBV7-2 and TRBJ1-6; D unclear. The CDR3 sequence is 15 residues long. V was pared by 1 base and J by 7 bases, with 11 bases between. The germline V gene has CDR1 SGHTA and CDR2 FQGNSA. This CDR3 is CASSLVGEENSPLHF. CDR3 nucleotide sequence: TGTGCCAGCAGCTTAGTTGGGGAGGAGAATTCACCCCTCCACTTT.

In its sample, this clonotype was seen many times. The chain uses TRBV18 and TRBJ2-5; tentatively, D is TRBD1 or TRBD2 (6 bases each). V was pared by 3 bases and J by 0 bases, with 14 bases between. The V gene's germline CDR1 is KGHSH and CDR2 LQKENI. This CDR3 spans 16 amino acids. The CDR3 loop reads CASSPLGGGNQETQYF. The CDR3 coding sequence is TGTGCCAGCTCACCCTTAGGAGGGGGGAACCAAGAGACCCAGTACTTC.

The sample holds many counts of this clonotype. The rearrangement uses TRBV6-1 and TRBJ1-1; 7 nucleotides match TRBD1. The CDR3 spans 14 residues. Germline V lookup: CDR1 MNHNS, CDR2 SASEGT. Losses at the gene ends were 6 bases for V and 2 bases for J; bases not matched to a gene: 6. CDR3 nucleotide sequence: TGTGCCAGCAGCCACGACAGGGTCAACACTGAAGCTTTCTTT. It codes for CASSHDRVNTEAFF.

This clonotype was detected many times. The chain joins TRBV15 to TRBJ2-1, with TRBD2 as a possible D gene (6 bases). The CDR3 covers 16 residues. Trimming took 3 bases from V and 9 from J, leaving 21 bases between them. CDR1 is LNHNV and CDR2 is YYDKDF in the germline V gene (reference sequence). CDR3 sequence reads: CATSSPILLAGVEQFF. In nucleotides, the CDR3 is TGTGCCACCAGCAGTCCGATCCTACTAGCCGGGGTTGAGCAGTTCTTC.

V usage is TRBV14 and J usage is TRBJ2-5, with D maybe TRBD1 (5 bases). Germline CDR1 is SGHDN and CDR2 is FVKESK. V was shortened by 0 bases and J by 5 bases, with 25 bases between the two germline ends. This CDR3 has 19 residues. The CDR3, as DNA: TGTGCCAGCAGCCAAGACCCTACTGGGGCAACCCGCAATGATGAGACCCAGTACTTC. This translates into CASSQDPTGATRNDETQYF.

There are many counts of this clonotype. CDR3 nucleotides: TGTGCCAGGAGGTCTGCGAACACCGGGGAGCTGTTTTTT. It codes for CARRSANTGELFF. The rearrangement joins TRBV7-9 to TRBJ2-2; D is undetermined. V lost 9 bases and J lost 0, with 8 bases in between. This CDR3 is built from 13 residues. Germline CDR1 and CDR2: SEHNR and FQNEAQ (reference sequence).

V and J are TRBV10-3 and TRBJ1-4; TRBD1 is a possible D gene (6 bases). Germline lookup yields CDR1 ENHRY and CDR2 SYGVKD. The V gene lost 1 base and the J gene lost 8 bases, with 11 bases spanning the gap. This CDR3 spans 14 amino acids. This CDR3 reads CAISEYGQSEKLFF. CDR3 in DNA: TGTGCCATCAGTGAGTACGGACAGTCCGAAAAACTGTTTTTT.

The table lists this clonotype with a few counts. For the CDR3, the DNA is TGTGCCAGCAGCCAAGGTCTAGCGGGGGACTACGAGCAGTACTTC. It encodes CASSQGLAGDYEQYF. The J gene is TRBJ2-7, the V gene TRBV3-1; 10 bases agree with TRBD2. Trimming took 1 base from V and 3 from J; bases not matched to a gene: 3. Per the germline V gene, CDR1 is LGHDT and CDR2 is YNNKEL (reference sequence). The CDR3 covers 15 residues.

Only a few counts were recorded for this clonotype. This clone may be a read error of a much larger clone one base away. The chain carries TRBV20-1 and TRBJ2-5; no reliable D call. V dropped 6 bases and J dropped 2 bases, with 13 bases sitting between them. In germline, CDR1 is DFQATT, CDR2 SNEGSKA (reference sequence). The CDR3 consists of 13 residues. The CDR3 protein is CSADIETQETQYF. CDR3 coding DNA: TGCAGTGCCGATATAGAAACACAAGAGACCCAGTACTTC.

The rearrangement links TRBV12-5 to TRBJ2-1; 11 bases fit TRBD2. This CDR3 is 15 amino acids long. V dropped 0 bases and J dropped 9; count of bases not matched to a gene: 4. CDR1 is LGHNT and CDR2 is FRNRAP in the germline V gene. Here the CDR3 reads CASGLVLAGVSEQFF. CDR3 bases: TGTGCTAGTGGTTTGGTACTAGCGGGAGTGAGTGAGCAGTTCTTC. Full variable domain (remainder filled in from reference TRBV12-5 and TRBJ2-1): DARVTQTPRHKVTEMGQEVTMRCQPILGHNTVFWYRQTMMQGLELLAYFRNRAPLDDSGMPKDRFSAEMPDATLATLKIQPSEPRDSAVYFCASGLVLAGVSEQFFGPGTRLTVL.

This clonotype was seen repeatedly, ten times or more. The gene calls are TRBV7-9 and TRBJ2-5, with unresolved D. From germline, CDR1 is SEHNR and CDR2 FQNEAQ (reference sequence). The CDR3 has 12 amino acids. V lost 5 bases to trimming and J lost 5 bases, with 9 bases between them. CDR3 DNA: TGTGCCAGCAGCCGGACGGAGGAGACCCAGTACTTC. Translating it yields CASSRTEETQYF.

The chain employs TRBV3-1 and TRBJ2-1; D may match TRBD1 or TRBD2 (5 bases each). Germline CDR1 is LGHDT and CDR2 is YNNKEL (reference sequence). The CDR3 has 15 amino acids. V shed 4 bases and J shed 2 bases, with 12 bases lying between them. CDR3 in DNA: TGTGCCAGCAGCCCACGGGACGGACCCTACAATGAGCAGTTCTTC. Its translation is CASSPRDGPYNEQFF.

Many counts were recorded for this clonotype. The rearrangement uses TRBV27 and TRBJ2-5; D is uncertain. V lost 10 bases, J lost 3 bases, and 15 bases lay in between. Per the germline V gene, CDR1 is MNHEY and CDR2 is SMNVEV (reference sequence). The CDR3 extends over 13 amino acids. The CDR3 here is CATRRAAEETQYF. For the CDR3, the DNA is TGTGCCACCCGGAGAGCTGCAGAAGAGACCCAGTACTTC.

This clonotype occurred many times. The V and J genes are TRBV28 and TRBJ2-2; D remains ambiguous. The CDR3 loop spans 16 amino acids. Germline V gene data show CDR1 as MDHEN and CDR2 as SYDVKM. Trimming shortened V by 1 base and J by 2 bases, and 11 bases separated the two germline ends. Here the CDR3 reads CASSLSYWQNTGELFF. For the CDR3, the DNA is TGTGCCAGCAGTTTATCATACTGGCAAAACACCGGGGAGCTGTTTTTT.

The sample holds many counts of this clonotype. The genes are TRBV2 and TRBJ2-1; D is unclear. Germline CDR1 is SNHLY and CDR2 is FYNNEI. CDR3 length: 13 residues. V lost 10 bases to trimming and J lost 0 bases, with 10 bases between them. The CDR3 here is CATHSSSYNEQFF. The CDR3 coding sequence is TGTGCCACACATAGCTCCTCCTACAATGAGCAGTTCTTC.

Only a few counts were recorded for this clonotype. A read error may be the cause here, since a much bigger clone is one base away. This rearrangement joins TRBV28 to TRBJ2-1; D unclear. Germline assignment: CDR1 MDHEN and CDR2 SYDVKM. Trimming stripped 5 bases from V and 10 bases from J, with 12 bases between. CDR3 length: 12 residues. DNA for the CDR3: TGTGCCAGCAGTCCACTCAACTACGAGCAGTTCTTC. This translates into CASSPLNYEQFF.

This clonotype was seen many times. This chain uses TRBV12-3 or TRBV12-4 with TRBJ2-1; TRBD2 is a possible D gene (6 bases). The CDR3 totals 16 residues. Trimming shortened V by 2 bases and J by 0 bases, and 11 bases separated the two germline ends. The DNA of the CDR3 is TGTGCCAGCAGTTTACACGGAGGGCCCTCCTACAATGAGCAGTTCTTC. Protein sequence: CASSLHGGPSYNEQFF.

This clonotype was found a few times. The CDR3 protein is CASSLNWKQFF. CDR3 DNA: TGTGCCAGCAGCTTAAACTGGAAGCAGTTCTTC. This chain uses TRBV7-2 with TRBJ2-1; D is ambiguous. The V gene lost 2 bases and the J gene lost 11 bases, with 7 bases spanning the gap. Germline V gene data show CDR1 as SGHTA and CDR2 as FQGNSA. There are 11 residues in the CDR3.